A selection of T cell receptor beta chains follows, all from one sample in a study of blood T cell repertoires in COVID-19. Only in-frame clones appear in the TCRdb table, and some are missing; sequencing was by immunoSEQ multiplex PCR. The sample consists of roughly 300,000 clones, 85% of them appearing once. Sample: PBMCs or T cells enriched from blood (not recorded which). These receptors came from a woman in her forties or fifties who had recovered from COVID-19. Each CDR3 is given with its conserved first and last residue. D genes are given only for firm matches. Some rows have no size entry. The others give once, few or many, or a class for an expanded clone.

d_gene	abundance	v_gene	len	j_gene	CDR3aa	CDR3nt
.	.	TRBV6-5	15	TRBJ2-7	CASSYRGQPSYEQYF	TGTGCCAGCAGTTACCGGGGTCAGCCCTCCTACGAGCAGTACTTC
.	.	TRBV19	14	TRBJ2-1	CASKHDPSYNEQFF	TGTGCCAGTAAGCACGATCCCTCCTACAATGAGCAGTTCTTC
.	.	TRBV12-3/TRBV12-4	13	TRBJ1-2	CASRQAYNYGYTF	TGTGCCAGCAGACAGGCTTATAACTATGGCTACACCTTC
.	.	TRBV7-2	13	TRBJ1-2	CASSAQTGYGYTF	TGTGCCAGCAGCGCCCAAACAGGCTATGGCTACACCTTC
TRBD2	.	TRBV9	15	TRBJ2-7	CASSGGLAGSYEQYF	TGTGCCAGCAGCGGGGGACTAGCGGGGTCCTACGAGCAGTACTTC
.	.	TRBV5-6	14	TRBJ1-1	CASSLKGLGTEAFF	TGTGCCAGCAGCTTGAAGGGGCTTGGCACTGAAGCTTTCTTT
TRBD2	.	TRBV7-2	17	TRBJ2-3	CASSLAMGGRKFDTQYF	TGTGCCAGCAGCTTAGCGATGGGCGGGAGGAAATTCGATACGCAGTATTTT
TRBD2	once	TRBV5-4	16	TRBJ2-5	CASSLALAGVQETQYF	TGTGCCAGCAGCTTGGCCCTAGCGGGGGTCCAAGAGACCCAGTACTTC
TRBD2	.	TRBV3-1/TRBV3-2	16	TRBJ2-7	CASSQGTSGASYEQYF	TGTGCCAGCAGCCAAGGGACTAGCGGAGCCTCCTACGAGCAGTACTTC
TRBD2	.	TRBV4-2	15	TRBJ2-5	CASSQGSGAQETQYF	TGTGCCAGCAGCCAAGGAAGCGGGGCCCAAGAGACCCAGTACTTC
.	.	TRBV9	13	TRBJ2-2	CASSALRTGELFF	TGTGCCAGCAGCGCCCTCCGTACCGGGGAGCTGTTTTTT
.	.	TRBV5-1	14	TRBJ2-3	CASSNGQLTDTQYF	TGCGCCAGCAGTAACGGACAGCTGACAGATACGCAGTATTTT
.	.	TRBV7-3	13	TRBJ1-2	CASSFAGGYGYTF	TGTGCCAGCAGCTTCGCCGGGGGCTATGGCTACACCTTC
.	.	TRBV28	13	TRBJ1-2	CASSLEGGYGYTF	TGTGCCAGCAGTTTAGAGGGCGGCTATGGCTACACCTTC
TRBD1	.	TRBV7-8	17	TRBJ1-4	CASSLGVRGATNEKLFF	TGTGCCAGCAGCTTAGGAGTCAGGGGGGCAACTAATGAAAAACTGTTTTTT
TRBD1	.	TRBV29-1	15	TRBJ1-1	CSVDNRGTRNTEAFF	TGCAGCGTGGATAACAGGGGAACACGGAACACTGAAGCTTTCTTT
.	.	TRBV3-1/TRBV3-2	15	TRBJ1-2	CASSQDMVRLLGYTF	TGTGCCAGCAGCCAAGATATGGTCAGGTTGTTAGGCTACACCTTC
TRBD2	once	TRBV6-5	13	TRBJ2-1	CASRSSGIGEQFF	TGTGCCAGCAGGTCTAGCGGGATTGGCGAGCAGTTCTTC
.	.	TRBV7-8	15	TRBJ1-1	CASSLRRQGGTEAFF	TGTGCCAGCAGCTTAAGGCGCCAGGGCGGAACTGAAGCTTTCTTT
.	.	TRBV30	17	TRBJ1-6	CAWSADRTGTSSSPLHF	TGTGCCTGGAGTGCCGACCGAACCGGGACATCGTCTTCACCCCTCCACTTT
.	.	TRBV28	11	TRBJ1-1	CASSFLTEAFF	TGTGCCAGCAGTTTCTTGACTGAAGCTTTCTTT
TRBD2	.	TRBV7-2	15	TRBJ2-7	CASSLGTSGGYEQYF	TGTGCCAGCAGCTTAGGTACTAGCGGGGGGTACGAGCAGTACTTC
TRBD1	once	TRBV28	15	TRBJ2-7	CASSSPSTGAYEQYF	TGTGCCAGCAGTTCCCCGTCGACAGGGGCCTACGAGCAGTACTTC
TRBD1	few	TRBV5-6	16	TRBJ2-7	CASSLGINRGDYEQYF	TGTGCCAGCAGCTTGGGGATTAACAGGGGCGACTACGAGCAGTACTTC
.	.	TRBV5-6	15	TRBJ1-4	CASSLLDSTNEKLFF	TGTGCCAGCAGCTTGCTAGACTCTACTAATGAAAAACTGTTTTTT
.	.	TRBV18	13	TRBJ1-5	CASSEGKNQPQHF	TGTGCCAGCTCAGAGGGTAAGAATCAGCCCCAGCATTTT
TRBD2	.	TRBV5-6	15	TRBJ2-5	CASSLVLAEQETQYF	TGTGCCAGCAGCTTGGTACTAGCGGAGCAAGAGACCCAGTACTTC
TRBD2	.	TRBV5-1	21	TRBJ2-2	CASSPRGGGTSGRVNTGELFF	TGCGCCAGCAGCCCCCGTGGAGGCGGGACTAGCGGGAGGGTGAACACCGGGGAGCTGTTTTTT
.	.	TRBV6-5	16	TRBJ2-7	CASSYSGGAPLGEQYF	TGTGCCAGCAGTTACTCGGGGGGTGCCCCGTTGGGAGAGCAGTACTTC
.	.	TRBV19	16	TRBJ2-1	CASSIDGTSSYNEQFF	TGTGCCAGTAGTATAGACGGGACTTCCTCCTACAATGAGCAGTTCTTC
TRBD1	.	TRBV4-2	15	TRBJ2-7	CASSSPGQGDYEQYF	TGTGCCAGCAGTTCACCGGGACAGGGGGACTACGAGCAGTACTTC
.	.	TRBV2	14	TRBJ1-6	CASSEERVRSPLHF	TGTGCCAGCAGTGAGGAGAGGGTTCGCTCACCCCTCCACTTT
TRBD1	.	TRBV5-1	14	TRBJ2-7	CASSLGQGVDEQYF	TGCGCCAGCAGCTTGGGACAGGGTGTCGACGAGCAGTACTTC
.	.	TRBV27	13	TRBJ1-1	CANPGGRGTEAFF	TGTGCCAACCCCGGGGGGCGCGGTACTGAAGCTTTCTTT
TRBD1	.	TRBV7-3	15	TRBJ1-6	CASSRRTGDNSPLHF	TGTGCCAGCAGCCGTCGGACAGGGGATAATTCACCCCTCCACTTT
.	.	TRBV11-2	11	TRBJ1-2	CASSFEYGYTF	TGTGCCAGCAGCTTTGAGTATGGCTACACCTTC
TRBD1	.	TRBV20-1	14	TRBJ2-3	CSAGGQGGTDTQYF	TGCAGTGCTGGTGGACAGGGGGGCACAGATACGCAGTATTTT
TRBD1	.	TRBV28	14	TRBJ1-1	CASSLLGQGTEAFF	TGTGCCAGCAGTTTACTCGGACAGGGCACTGAAGCTTTCTTT
.	once	TRBV5-4	15	TRBJ1-1	CASSLAPNENTEAFF	TGTGCCAGCAGCTTGGCCCCTAACGAGAACACTGAAGCTTTCTTT
.	.	TRBV30	14	TRBJ2-1	CAWTAGNRRNEQFF	TGTGCCTGGACTGCAGGAAACCGACGGAATGAGCAGTTCTTC
.	.	TRBV3-1/TRBV3-2	15	TRBJ1-5	CASSAGGGINQPQHF	TGTGCCAGCAGCGCCGGGGGGGGCATAAATCAGCCCCAGCATTTT
.	.	TRBV5-1	13	TRBJ2-7	CASSSRVGYEQYF	TGCGCCAGCAGCTCGAGAGTCGGCTACGAGCAGTACTTC
TRBD1	.	TRBV9	15	TRBJ1-1	CASSATGVMNTEAFF	TGTGCCAGCAGCGCGACAGGGGTAATGAACACTGAAGCTTTCTTT
.	.	TRBV27	15	TRBJ1-5	CASRPGTNSNQPQHF	TGTGCCAGCAGGCCGGGAACAAATAGCAATCAGCCCCAGCATTTT
.	once	TRBV4-1	16	TRBJ2-1	CASSRLGGTYSNEQFF	TGCGCCAGCAGCCGCCTAGGGGGTACCTACTCCAATGAGCAGTTCTTC
.	.	TRBV29-1	13	TRBJ1-1	CSVLTGSNTEAFF	TGCAGCGTTCTGACAGGAAGTAACACTGAAGCTTTCTTT
.	.	TRBV5-1	13	TRBJ1-1	CASSLAGFSEAFF	TGCGCCAGCAGCTTGGCCGGGTTTTCTGAAGCTTTCTTT